The clone carrying this T cell receptor beta chain showed up just once. Its antigen is not identified. The sample originates from a study of cytomegalovirus exposure and HLA in healthy donors. General study points: TCR beta V segments were, for the most part, productive about 87% or about 30% of the time in an earlier analysis. Analyzed later, most CMV-associated TCR beta chains appeared HLA-restricted.

With 60 Vbeta and 13 Jbeta primers, the PCR was carried out. Sequenced by immunoSEQ multiplex PCR; TCRdb stores in-frame clones only, minus some. Here the sample spans tens of thousands of clones, approximately 82% being singletons. The CDR3 is 12 residues long. Germline V lookup: CDR1 SGHRS, CDR2 YFSETQ. With 0 bases removed from V and 4 bases from J, the gap between germline ends came to 3 bases. Although they were nominally healthy when sampled, donors likely had unrecorded immune exposures. The sample comprised PBMCs. This clonotype originated in a man aged 18 to 29 in good health and CMV-seronegative. The rearrangement joins TRBV5-1 to TRBJ2-3; D unresolved. CDR3 nucleotides: TGCGCCAGCAGCTTGGTCGCAGATACGCAGTATTTT. Translation: CASSLVADTQYF.